This T cell receptor (beta chain) comes out of a study of blood T cell repertoires in COVID-19. In the authors' methods: Estimates of nucleated cell counts were drawn from the amplification of reference gene primers. The repertoire was sequenced with immunoSEQ multiplex PCR; TCRdb's copy has only in-frame clones and lacks some. The DNA was the basis for D and trimming; V, J and clone size are from that table. Of fewer than 60,000 clones in the sample, about 82% were seen once. Germline assignment: CDR1 KGHSH and CDR2 LQKENI. This CDR3 region has 12 residues. V was pared by 8 bases and J by 6 bases, with 13 bases between.

The chain combines TRBV18 with TRBJ1-2, with D possibly TRBD1 on 6 matching bases. The receptor's source is a woman older than 75 with acute or convalescent COVID-19. What was sequenced was peripheral blood. The CDR3 is CASTKGVDGYTF. The CDR3 bases are TGTGCCAGCACAAAGGGGGTGGATGGCTACACCTTC. Together with reference TRBV18 and TRBJ1-2, the CDR3 gives the full variable domain: NAGVMQNPRHLVRRRGQEARLRCSPMKGHSHVYWYRQLPEEGLKFMVYLQKENIIDESGMPKERFSAEFPKEGPSILRIQQVVRGDSAAYFCASTKGVDGYTFGSGTRLTVV.